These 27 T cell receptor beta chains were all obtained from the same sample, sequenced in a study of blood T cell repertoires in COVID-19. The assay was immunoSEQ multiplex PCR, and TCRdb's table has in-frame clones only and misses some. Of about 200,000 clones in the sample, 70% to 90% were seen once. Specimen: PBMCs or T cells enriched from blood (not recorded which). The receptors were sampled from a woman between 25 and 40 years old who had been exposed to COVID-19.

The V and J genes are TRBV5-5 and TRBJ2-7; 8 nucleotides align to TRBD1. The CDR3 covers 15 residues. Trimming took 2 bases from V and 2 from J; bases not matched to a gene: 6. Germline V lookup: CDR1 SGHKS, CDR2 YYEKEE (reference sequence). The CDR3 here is CASSFSQGAAYEQYF. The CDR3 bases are TGTGCCAGCAGCTTCTCCCAGGGGGCGGCCTACGAGCAGTACTTC.

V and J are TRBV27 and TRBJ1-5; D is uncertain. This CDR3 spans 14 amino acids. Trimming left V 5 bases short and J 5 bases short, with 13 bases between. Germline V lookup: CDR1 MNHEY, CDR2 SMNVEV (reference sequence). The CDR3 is CASSPGRVDQPQHF. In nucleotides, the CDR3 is TGTGCCAGCAGTCCCGGGAGGGTTGATCAGCCCCAGCATTTT.

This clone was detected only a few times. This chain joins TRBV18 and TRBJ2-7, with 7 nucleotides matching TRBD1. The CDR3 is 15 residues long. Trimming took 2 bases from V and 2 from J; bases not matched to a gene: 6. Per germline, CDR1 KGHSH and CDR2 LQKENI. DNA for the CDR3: TGTGCCAGCTCACCAGAGTCGACAGGGCCCTACGAGCAGTACTTC. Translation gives CASSPESTGPYEQYF.

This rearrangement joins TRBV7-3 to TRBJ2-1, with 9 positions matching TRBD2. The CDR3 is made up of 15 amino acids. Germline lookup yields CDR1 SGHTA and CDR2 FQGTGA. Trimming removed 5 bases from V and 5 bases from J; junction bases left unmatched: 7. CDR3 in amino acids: CASSNIAGAHNEQFF. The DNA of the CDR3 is TGTGCCAGCAGCAATATAGCGGGGGCCCACAATGAGCAGTTCTTC.

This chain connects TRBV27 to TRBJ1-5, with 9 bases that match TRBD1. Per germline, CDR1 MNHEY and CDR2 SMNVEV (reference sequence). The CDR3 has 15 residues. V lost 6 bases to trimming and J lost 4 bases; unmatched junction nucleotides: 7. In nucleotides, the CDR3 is TGTGCCAGCAGCCGACAGGGGGATCTGAATCAGCCCCAGCATTTT. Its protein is CASSRQGDLNQPQHF.

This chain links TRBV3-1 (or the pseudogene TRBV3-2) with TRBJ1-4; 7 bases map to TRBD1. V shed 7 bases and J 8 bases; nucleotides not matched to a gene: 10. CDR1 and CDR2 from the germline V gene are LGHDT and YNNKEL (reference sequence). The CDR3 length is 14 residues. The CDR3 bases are TGTGCCAGCACCAACAGGGGACTCGGGGAAAAACTGTTTTTT. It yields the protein CASTNRGLGEKLFF.

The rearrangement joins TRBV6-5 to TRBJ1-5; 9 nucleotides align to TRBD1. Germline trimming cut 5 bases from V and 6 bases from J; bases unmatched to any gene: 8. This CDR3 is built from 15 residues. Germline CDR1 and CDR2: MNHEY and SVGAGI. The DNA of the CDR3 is TGTGCCAGCAGTCCCCTGGGACAGGGTGGTCAGCCCCAGCATTTT. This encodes CASSPLGQGGQPQHF.

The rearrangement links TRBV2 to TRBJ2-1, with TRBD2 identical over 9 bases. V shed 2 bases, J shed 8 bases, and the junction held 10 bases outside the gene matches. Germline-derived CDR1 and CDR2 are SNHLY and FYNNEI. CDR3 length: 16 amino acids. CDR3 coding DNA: TGTGCCAGCAGTGAAAAGCGCGGGCGGGGGGGTTATGAGCAGTTCTTC. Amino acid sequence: CASSEKRGRGGYEQFF.

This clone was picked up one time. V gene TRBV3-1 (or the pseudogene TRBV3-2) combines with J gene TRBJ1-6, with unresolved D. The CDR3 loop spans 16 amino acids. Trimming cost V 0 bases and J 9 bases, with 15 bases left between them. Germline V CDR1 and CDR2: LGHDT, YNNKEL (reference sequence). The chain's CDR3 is CASSQDRREWGSPLHF. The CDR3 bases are TGTGCCAGCAGCCAAGATAGGCGGGAGTGGGGTTCACCCCTCCACTTT.

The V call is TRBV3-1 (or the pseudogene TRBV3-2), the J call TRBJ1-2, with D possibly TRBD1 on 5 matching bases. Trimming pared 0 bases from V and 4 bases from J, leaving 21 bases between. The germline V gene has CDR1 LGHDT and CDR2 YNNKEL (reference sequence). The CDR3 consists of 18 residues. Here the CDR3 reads CASSQDLGRAMIAYGYTF. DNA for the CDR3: TGTGCCAGCAGCCAAGATCTCGGCAGGGCAATGATCGCCTATGGCTACACCTTC.

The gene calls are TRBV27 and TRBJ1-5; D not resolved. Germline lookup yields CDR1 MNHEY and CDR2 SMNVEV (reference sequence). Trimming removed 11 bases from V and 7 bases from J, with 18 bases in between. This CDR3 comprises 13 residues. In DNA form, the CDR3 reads TGTGCCGGAGGGCGGGGTCCGGGCCAGCCCCAGCATTTT. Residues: CAGGRGPGQPQHF.

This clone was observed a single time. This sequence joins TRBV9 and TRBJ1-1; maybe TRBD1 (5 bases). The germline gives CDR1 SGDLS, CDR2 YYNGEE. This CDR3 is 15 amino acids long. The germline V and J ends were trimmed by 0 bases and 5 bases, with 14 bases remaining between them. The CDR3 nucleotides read TGTGCCAGCAGCGTAGGTTGGGGCCCTGGGACTGAAGCTTTCTTT. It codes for CASSVGWGPGTEAFF.

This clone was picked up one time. The chain's CDR3 is CASSASGDYNEQFF. The CDR3 bases are TGTGCCAGCAGTGCTAGCGGGGATTACAATGAGCAGTTCTTC. The J gene is TRBJ2-1, the V gene TRBV2; 9 bases agree with TRBD2. With V trimmed by 4 bases and J by 4 bases, 2 bases remained unmatched. CDR3 length: 14 residues. From germline, CDR1 is SNHLY and CDR2 FYNNEI.

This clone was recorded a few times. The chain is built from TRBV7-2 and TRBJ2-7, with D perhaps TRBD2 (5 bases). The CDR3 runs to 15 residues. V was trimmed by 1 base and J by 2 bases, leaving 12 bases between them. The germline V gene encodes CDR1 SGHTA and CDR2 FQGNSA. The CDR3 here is CASSLGLGIAYEQYF. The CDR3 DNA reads TGTGCCAGCAGCTTAGGTCTCGGGATAGCCTACGAGCAGTACTTC.

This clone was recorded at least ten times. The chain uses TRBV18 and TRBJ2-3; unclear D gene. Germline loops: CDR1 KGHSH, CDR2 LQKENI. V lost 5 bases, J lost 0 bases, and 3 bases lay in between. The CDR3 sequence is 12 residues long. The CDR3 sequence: CASSSSTDTQYF. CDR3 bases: TGTGCCAGCTCATCAAGCACAGATACGCAGTATTTT.

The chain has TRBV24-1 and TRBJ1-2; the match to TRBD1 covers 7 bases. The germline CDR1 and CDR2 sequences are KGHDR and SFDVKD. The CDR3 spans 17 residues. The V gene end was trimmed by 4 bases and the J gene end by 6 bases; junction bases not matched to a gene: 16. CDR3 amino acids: CATSETTTGPPFNGYTF. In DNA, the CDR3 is TGTGCCACCAGTGAAACAACGACAGGGCCCCCGTTTAATGGCTACACCTTC.

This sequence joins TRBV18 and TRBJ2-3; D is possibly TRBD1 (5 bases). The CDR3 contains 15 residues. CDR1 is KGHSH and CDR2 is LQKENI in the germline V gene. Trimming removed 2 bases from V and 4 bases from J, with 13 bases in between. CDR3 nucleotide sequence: TGTGCCAGCTCACCAAGCTTCGGACAATCAGATACGCAGTATTTT. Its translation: CASSPSFGQSDTQYF. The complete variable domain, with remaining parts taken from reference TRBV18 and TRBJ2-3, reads NAGVMQNPRHLVRRRGQEARLRCSPMKGHSHVYWYRQLPEEGLKFMVYLQKENIIDESGMPKERFSAEFPKEGPSILRIQQVVRGDSAAYFCASSPSFGQSDTQYFGPGTRLTVL.

The DNA of the CDR3 is TGTGCCAGTAGTGGGACAGGGATGGAGAGTACTGAAGCTTTCTTT. It encodes CASSGTGMESTEAFF. V and J are TRBV19 and TRBJ1-1; 9 bases align to TRBD1. Germline V gene lookup returns CDR1 LNHDA and CDR2 SQIVND (reference sequence). The CDR3 runs to 15 residues. Trimming at V came to 5 bases and at J to 5 bases, leaving 9 bases not matched to a gene. Based on the CDR3 plus reference TRBV19 and TRBJ1-1, the full variable domain is DGGITQSPKYLFRKEGQNVTLSCEQNLNHDAMYWYRQDPGQGLRLIYYSQIVNDFQKGDIAEGYSVSREKKESFPLTVTSAQKNPTAFYLCASSGTGMESTEAFFGQGTRLTVV.

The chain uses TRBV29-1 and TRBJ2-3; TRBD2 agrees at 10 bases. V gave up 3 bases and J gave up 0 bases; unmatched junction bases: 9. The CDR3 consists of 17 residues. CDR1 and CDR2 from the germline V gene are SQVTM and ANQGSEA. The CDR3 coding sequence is TGCAGCGTTGATTGGGTAGCGGGGGGTCCTAGCACAGATACGCAGTATTTT. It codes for CSVDWVAGGPSTDTQYF.

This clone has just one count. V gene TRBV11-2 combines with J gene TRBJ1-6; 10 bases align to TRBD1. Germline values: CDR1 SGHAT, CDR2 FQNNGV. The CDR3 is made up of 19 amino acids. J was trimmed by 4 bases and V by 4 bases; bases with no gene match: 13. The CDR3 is CASSSRQGAQLWYNSPLHF. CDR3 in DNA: TGTGCCAGCAGCTCTAGACAGGGGGCACAGCTTTGGTATAATTCACCCCTCCACTTT. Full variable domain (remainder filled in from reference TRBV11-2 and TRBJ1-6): EAGVAQSPRYKIIEKRQSVAFWCNPISGHATLYWYQQILGQGPKLLIQFQNNGVVDDSQLPKDRFSAERLKGVDSTLKIQPAKLEDSAVYLCASSSRQGAQLWYNSPLHFGNGTRLTVT.

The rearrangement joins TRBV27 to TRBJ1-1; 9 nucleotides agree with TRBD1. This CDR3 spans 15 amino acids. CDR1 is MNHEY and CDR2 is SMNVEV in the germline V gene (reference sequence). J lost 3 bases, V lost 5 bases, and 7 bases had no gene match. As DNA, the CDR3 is TGTGCCAGCAGTCACCAACAGGGGGCGCACACTGAAGCTTTCTTT. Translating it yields CASSHQQGAHTEAFF.

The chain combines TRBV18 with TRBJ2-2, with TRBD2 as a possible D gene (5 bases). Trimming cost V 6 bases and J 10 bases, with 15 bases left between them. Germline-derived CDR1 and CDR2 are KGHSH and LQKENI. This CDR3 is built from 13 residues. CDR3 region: CASSTNKGAELFF. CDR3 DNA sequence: TGTGCCAGCTCTACCAATAAGGGAGCGGAGCTGTTTTTT.

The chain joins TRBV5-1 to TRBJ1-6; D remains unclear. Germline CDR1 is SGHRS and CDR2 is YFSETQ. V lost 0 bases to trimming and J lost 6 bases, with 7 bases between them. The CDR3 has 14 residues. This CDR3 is CASSLAQSNSPLHF. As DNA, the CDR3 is TGCGCCAGCAGCTTGGCGCAGTCTAATTCACCCCTCCACTTT.

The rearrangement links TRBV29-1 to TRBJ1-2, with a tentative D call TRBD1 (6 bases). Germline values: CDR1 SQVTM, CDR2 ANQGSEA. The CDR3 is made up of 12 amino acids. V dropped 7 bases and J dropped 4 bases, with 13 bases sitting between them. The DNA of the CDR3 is TGCAGCGCAAAGGACAGTTTCTATGGCTACACCTTC. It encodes CSAKDSFYGYTF.

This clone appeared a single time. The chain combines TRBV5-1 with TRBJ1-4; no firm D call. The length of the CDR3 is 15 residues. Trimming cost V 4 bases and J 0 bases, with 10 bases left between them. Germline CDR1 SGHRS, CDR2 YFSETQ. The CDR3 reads CASSPSGATNEKLFF. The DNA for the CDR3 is TGCGCCAGCAGCCCATCAGGTGCAACTAATGAAAAACTGTTTTTT.

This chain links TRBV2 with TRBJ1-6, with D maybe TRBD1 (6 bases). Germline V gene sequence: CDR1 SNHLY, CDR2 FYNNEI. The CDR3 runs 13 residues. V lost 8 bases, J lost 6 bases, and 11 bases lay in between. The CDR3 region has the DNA TGTGCCAGCTACAGGGTCCCTAATTCACCCCTCCACTTT. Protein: CASYRVPNSPLHF.

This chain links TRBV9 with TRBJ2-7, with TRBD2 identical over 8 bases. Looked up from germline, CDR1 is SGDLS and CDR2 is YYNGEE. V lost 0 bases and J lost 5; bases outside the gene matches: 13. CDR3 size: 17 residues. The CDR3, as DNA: TGTGCCAGCAGCGTAGACGGAAGCGGGGGCTATAACGACGAGCAGTACTTC. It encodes CASSVDGSGGYNDEQYF.